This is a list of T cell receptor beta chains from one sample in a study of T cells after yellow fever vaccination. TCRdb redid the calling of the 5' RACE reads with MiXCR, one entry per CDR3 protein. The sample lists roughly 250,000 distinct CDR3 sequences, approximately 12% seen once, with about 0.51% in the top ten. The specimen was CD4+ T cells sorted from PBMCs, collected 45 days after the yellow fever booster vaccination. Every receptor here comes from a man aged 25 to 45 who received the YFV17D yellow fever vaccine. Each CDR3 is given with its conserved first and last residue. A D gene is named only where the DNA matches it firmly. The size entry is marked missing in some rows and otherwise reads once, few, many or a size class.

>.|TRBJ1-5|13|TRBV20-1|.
CSASLDGTQPQHF
TGCAGTGCTAGCTTAGATGGCACTCAGCCCCAGCATTTT
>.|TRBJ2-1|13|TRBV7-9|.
CASSLTHSNEQLF
TGTGCCAGCAGCTTAACCCATAGCAATGAGCAGTTATTC
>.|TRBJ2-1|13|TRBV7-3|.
CASSPDLAGEQFF
TGTGCCAGCAGCCCCGATTTAGCAGGCGAGCAGTTCTTC
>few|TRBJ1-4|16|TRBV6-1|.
CASIRGGGKANEKLFF
TGTGCCAGCATCCGCGGGGGGGGGAAGGCTAATGAAAAACTGTTTTTT
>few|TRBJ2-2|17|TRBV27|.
CASTPTTGALNAGELFF
TGTGCCAGCACCCCCACTACGGGAGCCCTTAACGCCGGGGAGCTGTTTTTT
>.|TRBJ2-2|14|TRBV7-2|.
CASRSGARTGELFF
TGTGCCAGCCGCTCCGGGGCGAGGACCGGGGAGCTGTTTTTT
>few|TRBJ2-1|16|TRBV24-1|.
CATSDVGGGAYNEQFF
TGTGCCACCAGTGATGTCGGGGGTGGGGCCTACAATGAGCAGTTCTTC
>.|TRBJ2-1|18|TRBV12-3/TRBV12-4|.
CASSLLGSPARTYNEQFF
TGTGCCAGCAGTTTACTGGGGTCCCCTGCTCGTACCTACAATGAGCAGTTCTTC
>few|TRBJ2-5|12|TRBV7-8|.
CASLARRGTQYF
TGTGCCAGCCTAGCAAGGCGAGGGACCCAGTACTTC
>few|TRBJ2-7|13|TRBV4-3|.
CASSQVPGYEQYF
TGCGCCAGCAGCCAAGTCCCGGGTTACGAGCAGTACTTC
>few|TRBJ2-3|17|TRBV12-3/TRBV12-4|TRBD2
CASSPLPVAGVTDTQYF
TGTGCCAGCAGTCCCCTCCCCGTAGCGGGAGTGACAGATACGCAGTATTTT
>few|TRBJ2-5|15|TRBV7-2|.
CASSAYMGWEETQYF
TGTGCCAGCAGCGCTTACATGGGGTGGGAGGAGACCCAGTACTTC
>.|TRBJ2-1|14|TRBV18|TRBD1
CASSHGQASYEQFF
TGTGCCAGCTCACATGGACAGGCATCATATGAGCAGTTCTTC
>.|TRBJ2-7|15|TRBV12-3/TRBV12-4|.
CASSLGDSSSYEQYF
TGTGCCAGCAGTTTGGGGGACTCTAGCTCCTACGAGCAGTACTTC
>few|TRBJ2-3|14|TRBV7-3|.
CASSLTGTSDTQYF
TGTGCCAGCAGCTTAACGGGCACGTCGGATACGCAGTATTTT
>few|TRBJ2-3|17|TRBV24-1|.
CATSDSGRARLADTQYF
TGTGCCACCAGTGATTCGGGGCGGGCTCGGTTGGCAGATACGCAGTATTTT
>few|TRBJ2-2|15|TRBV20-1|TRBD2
CSAREGGSRAGELFF
TGCAGTGCTAGAGAGGGCGGGAGCAGGGCCGGGGAGCTGTTTTTT
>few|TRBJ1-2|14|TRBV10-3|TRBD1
CAISGGQDNYGYTF
TGTGCCATCAGTGGCGGACAGGATAACTATGGCTACACCTTC
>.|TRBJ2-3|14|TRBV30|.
CAWSRSVDKDTQYF
TGTGCCTGGAGTAGGAGTGTGGATAAAGATACGCAGTATTTT
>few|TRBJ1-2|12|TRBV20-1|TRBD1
CSASRDRQGYTF
TGCAGTGCTAGCCGGGACAGGCAGGGCTACACCTTC
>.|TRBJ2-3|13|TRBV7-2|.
CASSQSSDDTQYF
TGTGCCAGCAGCCAATCCTCAGACGATACGCAGTATTTT
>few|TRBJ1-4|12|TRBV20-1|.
CSASGANEKLFF
TGCAGTGCTAGTGGAGCTAATGAAAAACTGTTTTTT
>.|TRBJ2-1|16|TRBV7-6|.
CASSFTPGLSYNEQFF
TGTGCCAGCAGTTTTACCCCGGGACTTTCCTACAATGAGCAGTTCTTC
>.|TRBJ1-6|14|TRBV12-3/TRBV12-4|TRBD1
CASSGGQGRSPLHF
TGTGCCAGCAGTGGCGGACAGGGGCGCTCACCCCTCCACTTT
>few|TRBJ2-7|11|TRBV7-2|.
CASSEAYEQYF
TGTGCCAGCAGCGAAGCCTACGAGCAGTACTTC
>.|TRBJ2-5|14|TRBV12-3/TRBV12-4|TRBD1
CASRTPDRDETQYF
TGTGCCAGCCGTACCCCGGACAGGGATGAGACCCAGTACTTC
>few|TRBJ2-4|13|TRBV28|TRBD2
CASRTSGPSIQYF
TGTGCCAGCAGGACTAGCGGCCCCTCCATTCAGTACTTC
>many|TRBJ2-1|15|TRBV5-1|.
CASSSPQGLYNEQFF
TGCGCCAGCAGCTCCCCGCAGGGGCTTTACAATGAGCAGTTCTTC